This TCR beta chain was retrieved from a study of shared clonotypes between healthy human individuals. Overall study results and limits: As a rule, naive subsets had a larger estimated richness than memory subsets.

Worth noting for this clone: Its antigen is as yet unknown.

The CDR3 loop spans 16 amino acids. Per germline, CDR1 SGDLS and CDR2 YYNGEE. Trimming removed 3 bases at V and 6 bases at J, with 22 bases between. Generated by immunoSEQ multiplex PCR, the TCRdb table keeps only in-frame clones and is missing some. The sample comprises 600,000 to 700,000 clones, roughly 73% of which are singletons, and 1.5% to 2% rests with the top ten. The chain joins TRBV9 to TRBJ2-7; D not resolved. The material sequenced was memory CD4+ T cells sorted from blood. The subset: CD45RA-negative fraction. This receptor was obtained from a woman aged 30 to 39 in good health. This chain's CDR3 is CASSALEGPTKGEQYF. The CDR3 bases are TGTGCCAGCAGCGCTCTGGAAGGACCCACGAAAGGCGAGCAGTACTTC.